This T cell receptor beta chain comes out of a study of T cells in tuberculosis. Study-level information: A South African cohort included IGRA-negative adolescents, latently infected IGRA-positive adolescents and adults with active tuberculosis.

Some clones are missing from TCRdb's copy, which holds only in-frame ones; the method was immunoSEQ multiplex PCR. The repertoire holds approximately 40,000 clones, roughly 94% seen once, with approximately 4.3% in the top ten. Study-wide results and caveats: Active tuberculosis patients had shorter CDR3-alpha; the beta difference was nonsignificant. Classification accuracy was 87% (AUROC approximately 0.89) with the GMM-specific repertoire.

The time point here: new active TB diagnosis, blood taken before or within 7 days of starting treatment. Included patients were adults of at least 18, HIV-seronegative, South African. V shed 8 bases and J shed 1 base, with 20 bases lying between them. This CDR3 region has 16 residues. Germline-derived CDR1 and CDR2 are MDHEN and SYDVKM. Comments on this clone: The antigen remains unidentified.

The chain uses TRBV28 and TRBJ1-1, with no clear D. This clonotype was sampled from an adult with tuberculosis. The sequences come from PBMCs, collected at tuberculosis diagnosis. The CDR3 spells CASSSGSATTNTEAFF. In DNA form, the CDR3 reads TGTGCCAGCTCCAGCGGTTCCGCCACGACGAACACTGAAGCTTTCTTT.